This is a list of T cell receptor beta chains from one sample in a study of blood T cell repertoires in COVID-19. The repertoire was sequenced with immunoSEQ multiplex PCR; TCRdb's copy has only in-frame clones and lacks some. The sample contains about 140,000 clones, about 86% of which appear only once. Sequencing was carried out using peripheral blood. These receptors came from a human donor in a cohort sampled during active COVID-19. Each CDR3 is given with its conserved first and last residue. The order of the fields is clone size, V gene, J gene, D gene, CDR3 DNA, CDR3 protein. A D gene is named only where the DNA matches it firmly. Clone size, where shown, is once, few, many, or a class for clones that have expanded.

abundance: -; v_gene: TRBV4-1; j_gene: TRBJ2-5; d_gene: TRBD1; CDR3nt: TGCGCCAGCAGCCAAGATCTAGGACAGGGCCAAGAGACCCAGTACTTC; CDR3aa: CASSQDLGQGQETQYF
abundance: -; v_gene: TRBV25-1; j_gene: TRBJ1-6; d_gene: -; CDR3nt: TGTGCCAGCAATTCGGGACTTTCTAATTCACCCCTCCACTTT; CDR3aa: CASNSGLSNSPLHF
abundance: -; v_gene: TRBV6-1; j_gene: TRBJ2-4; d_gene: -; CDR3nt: TGTGCCAGCAGTGTCCAGGGTAGGATTTCCAAAAACATTCAGTACTTC; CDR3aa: CASSVQGRISKNIQYF
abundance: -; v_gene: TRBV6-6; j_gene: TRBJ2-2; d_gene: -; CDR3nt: TGTGCCAGCAGTTCCCCGCAGGTAGGGGACACCGGGGAGCTGTTTTTT; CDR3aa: CASSSPQVGDTGELFF
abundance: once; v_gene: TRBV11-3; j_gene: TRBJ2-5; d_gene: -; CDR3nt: TGTGCCAGCAGCTTAGGGGTTAGCGGAGGGCAAGAGACCCAGTACTTC; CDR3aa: CASSLGVSGGQETQYF
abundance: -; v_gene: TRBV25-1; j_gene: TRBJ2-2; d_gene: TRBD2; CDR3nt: TGTGCCAGCAGCTATACCGGGGGGGCAGGCGGGGAGCTGTTTTTT; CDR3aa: CASSYTGGAGGELFF
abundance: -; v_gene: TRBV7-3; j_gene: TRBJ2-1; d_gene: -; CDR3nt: TGTGCCAGCTCCGCTGCGGGCCCTGTCAATGAGCAGTTCTTC; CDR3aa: CASSAAGPVNEQFF
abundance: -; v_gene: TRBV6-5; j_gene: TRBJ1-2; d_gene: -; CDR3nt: TGTGCCAGCGTTGTCAGGGGCGCGAGCGGCTACACCTTC; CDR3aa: CASVVRGASGYTF
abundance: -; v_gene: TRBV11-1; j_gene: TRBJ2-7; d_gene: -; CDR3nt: TGTGCCAGCAGCAAAACAGATATGCAGTACTTC; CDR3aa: CASSKTDMQYF
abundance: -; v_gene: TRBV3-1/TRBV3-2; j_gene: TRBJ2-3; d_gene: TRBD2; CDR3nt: TGTGCCAGCAGCCACGGGACTAGCACTTCCACAGATACGCAGTATTTT; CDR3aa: CASSHGTSTSTDTQYF
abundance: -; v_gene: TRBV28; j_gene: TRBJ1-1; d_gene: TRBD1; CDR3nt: TGTGCCAGCAGTTTAACAGGGGGCATGAACACTGAAGCTTTCTTT; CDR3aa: CASSLTGGMNTEAFF
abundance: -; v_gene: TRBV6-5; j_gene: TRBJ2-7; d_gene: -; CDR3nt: TGTGCCAGCAGTCCTCAGTACGAGCAGTACTTC; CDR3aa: CASSPQYEQYF
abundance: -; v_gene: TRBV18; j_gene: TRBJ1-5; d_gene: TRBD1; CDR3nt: TGTGCCAGCTCAGGCGACGCAAGGACAGGGGGATCACAAAATCAGCCCCAGCATTTT; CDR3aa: CASSGDARTGGSQNQPQHF
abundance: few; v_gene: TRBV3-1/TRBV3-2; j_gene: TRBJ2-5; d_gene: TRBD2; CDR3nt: TGTGCCAGCAGTTCAACAGGACTAGCGGGGAGAGAGACCCAGTACTTC; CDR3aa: CASSSTGLAGRETQYF
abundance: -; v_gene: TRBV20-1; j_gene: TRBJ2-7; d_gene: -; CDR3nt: TGCAGTGCAGGCGGGATTCTTGAGCAGTACTTC; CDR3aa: CSAGGILEQYF
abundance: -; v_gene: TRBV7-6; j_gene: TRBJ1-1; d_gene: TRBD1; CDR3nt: TGTGCCAGCAGCTTATACCCAGGGGGGATGAACACTGAAGCTTTCTTT; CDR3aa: CASSLYPGGMNTEAFF
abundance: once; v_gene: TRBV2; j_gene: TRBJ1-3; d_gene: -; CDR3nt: TGTGCCAGCAGTGGCAGGGATGGAAACACCATATATTTT; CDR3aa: CASSGRDGNTIYF
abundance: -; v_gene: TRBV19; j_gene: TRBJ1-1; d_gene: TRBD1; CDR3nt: TGTGCCAGTAGTAACGGACAGGGTTTATTAGACACTGAAGCTTTCTTT; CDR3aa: CASSNGQGLLDTEAFF
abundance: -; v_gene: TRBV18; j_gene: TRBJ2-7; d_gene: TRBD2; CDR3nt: TGTGCCAGCTCACAGGGACTAGCGGGGGTAAACACCTACGAGCAGTACTTC; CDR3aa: CASSQGLAGVNTYEQYF
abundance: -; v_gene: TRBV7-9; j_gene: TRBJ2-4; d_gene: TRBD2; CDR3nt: TGTGCCAGCAGCTTAGGGACTAGCGGGGTAGACATTCAGTACTTC; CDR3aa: CASSLGTSGVDIQYF
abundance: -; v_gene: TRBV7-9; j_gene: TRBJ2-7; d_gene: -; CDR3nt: TGTGCCAGCAGCCTGGGGACGGGAGAAACCTACGAGCAGTACTTC; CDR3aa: CASSLGTGETYEQYF
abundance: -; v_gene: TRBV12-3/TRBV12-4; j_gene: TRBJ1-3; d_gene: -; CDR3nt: TGTGCCAGCAGAGAGAGCTCTGGAAACACCATATATTTT; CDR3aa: CASRESSGNTIYF
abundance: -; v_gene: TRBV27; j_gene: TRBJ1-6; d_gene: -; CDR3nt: TGTGCCAGCAGTTCTCCAGGGAATTCACCCCTCCACTTT; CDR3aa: CASSSPGNSPLHF
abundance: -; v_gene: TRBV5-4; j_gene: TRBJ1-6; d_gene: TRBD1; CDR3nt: TGTGCCAGCAGCAAGAGGGGACAGGTGACTTCACCCCTCCACTTT; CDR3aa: CASSKRGQVTSPLHF
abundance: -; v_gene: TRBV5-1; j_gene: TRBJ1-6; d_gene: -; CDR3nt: TGCGCCAGCAGCTTGGACGTAACAGCTAATTCACCCCTCCACTTT; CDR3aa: CASSLDVTANSPLHF
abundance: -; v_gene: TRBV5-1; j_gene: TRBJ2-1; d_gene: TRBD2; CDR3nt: TGCGCCAGCAGCCCCCGAATAGCGGGAAACAATGAGCAGTTCTTC; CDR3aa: CASSPRIAGNNEQFF
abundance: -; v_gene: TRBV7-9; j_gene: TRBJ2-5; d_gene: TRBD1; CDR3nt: TGTGCCAGCAGCCGCAATGGGAAAGACGGGACAGGGTTTTTAGAGACCCAGTACTTC; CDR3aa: CASSRNGKDGTGFLETQYF
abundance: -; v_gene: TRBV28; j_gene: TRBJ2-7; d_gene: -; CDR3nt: TGTGCCAGCAGTTTAGGGGGGTATTACGAGCAGTACTTC; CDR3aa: CASSLGGYYEQYF
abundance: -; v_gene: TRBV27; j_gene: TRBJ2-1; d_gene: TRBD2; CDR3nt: TGTGCCAGCAAAGGGACTAGCGGGGGCTCCTACAATGAGCAGTTCTTC; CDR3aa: CASKGTSGGSYNEQFF
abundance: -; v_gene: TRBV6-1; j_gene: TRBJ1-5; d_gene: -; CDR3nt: TGTGCCAGCAGTGAAGTCGGACGGGGTCAGCCCCAGCATTTT; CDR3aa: CASSEVGRGQPQHF
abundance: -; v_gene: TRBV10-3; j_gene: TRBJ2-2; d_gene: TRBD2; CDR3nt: TGTGCCATCACTTGGACTAGCGGGGACACCGGGGAGCTGTTTTTT; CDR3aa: CAITWTSGDTGELFF
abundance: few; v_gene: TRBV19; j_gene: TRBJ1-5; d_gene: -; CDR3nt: TGTGCCAGTAGGGGGGGTACGGTCACTCAGCCCCAGCATTTT; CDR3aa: CASRGGTVTQPQHF
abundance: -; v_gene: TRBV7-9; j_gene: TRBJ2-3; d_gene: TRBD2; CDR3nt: TGTGCCAGCAGCCAGCGGGGGGTTTACACAGATACGCAGTATTTT; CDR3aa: CASSQRGVYTDTQYF
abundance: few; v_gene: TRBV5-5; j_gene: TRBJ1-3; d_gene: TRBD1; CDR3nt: TGTGCCAGCAGCTTGGACAGGGGATCTGGAAACACCATATATTTT; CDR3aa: CASSLDRGSGNTIYF
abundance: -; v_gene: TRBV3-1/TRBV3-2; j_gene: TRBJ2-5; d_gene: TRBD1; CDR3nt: TGTGCCAGCAGCCAAGTCCGGGACAGGTTTGAGACCCAGTACTTC; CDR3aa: CASSQVRDRFETQYF
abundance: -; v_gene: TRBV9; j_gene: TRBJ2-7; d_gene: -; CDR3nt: TGTGCCAGCAGCCTAGACCGGGAGCAGTACTTC; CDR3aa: CASSLDREQYF
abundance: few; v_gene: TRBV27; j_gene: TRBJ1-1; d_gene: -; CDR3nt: TGTGCCAGCAGTACTCACAGTAGGAACACTGAAGCTTTCTTT; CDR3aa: CASSTHSRNTEAFF
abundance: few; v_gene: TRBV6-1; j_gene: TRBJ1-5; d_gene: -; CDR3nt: TGTGCCAGCAGTGAAGCAGGGGGCAATCAGCCCCAGCATTTT; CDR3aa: CASSEAGGNQPQHF
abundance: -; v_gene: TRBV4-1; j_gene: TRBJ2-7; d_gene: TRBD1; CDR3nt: TGCGCCAGCAGCCAAGACAACAGGGGCTCCTACGAGCAGTACTTC; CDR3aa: CASSQDNRGSYEQYF
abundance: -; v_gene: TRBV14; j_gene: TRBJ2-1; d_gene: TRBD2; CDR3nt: TGTGCCAGCAGCCGTTCACTAGCGGGGATTGAGCAGTTCTTC; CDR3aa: CASSRSLAGIEQFF
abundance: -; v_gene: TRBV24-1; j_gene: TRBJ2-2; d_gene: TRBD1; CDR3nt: TGTGCCACCAGCGCCACAGGGGGAATGTCCGGGGAGCTGTTTTTT; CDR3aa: CATSATGGMSGELFF
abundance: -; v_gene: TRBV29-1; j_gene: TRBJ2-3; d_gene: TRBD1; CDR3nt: TGCAGCGTTGAAGCAAGACAGGGCGCAGATACGCAGTATTTT; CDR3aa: CSVEARQGADTQYF
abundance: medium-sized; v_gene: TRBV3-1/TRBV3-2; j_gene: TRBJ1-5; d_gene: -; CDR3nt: TGTGCCAGCAGCCAAGGGGGCGCTGGGAATCAGCCCCAGCATTTT; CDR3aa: CASSQGGAGNQPQHF
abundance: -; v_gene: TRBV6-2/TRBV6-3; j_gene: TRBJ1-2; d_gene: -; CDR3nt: TGTGCCAGCAGTTACCTTCGGGGTCCATTCTATGGCTACACCTTC; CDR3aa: CASSYLRGPFYGYTF
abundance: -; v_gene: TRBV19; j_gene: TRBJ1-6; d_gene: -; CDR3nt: TGTGCCAGTAGTATTGGCAGAAGTAATTCACCCCTCCACTTT; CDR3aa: CASSIGRSNSPLHF
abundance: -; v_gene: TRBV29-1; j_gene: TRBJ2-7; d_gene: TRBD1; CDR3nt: TGCAGCGGCCGGGACAGCACCTACGAGCAGTACTTC; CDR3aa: CSGRDSTYEQYF
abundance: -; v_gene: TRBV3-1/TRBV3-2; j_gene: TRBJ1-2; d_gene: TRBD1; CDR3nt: TGTGCCAGCAGCGGGGGACAGTGGGATGGCTACACCTTC; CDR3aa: CASSGGQWDGYTF
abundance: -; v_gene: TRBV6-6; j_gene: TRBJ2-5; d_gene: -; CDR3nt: TGTGCCAGCAGTTATATCGAGAGGCAAGAGACCCAGTACTTC; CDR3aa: CASSYIERQETQYF
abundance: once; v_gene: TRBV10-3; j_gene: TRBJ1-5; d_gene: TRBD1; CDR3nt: TGTGCCATCTCAAAAGGACAGGATAGCAATCAGCCCCAGCATTTT; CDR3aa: CAISKGQDSNQPQHF
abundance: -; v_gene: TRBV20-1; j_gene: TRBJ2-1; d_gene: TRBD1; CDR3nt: TGCAGTGCTAGTTACCCAGGGGGCAATGAGCAGTTCTTC; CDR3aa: CSASYPGGNEQFF
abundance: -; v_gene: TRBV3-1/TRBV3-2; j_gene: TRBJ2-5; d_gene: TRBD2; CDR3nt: TGTGCCAGCAGCCATCCAGCGGGGGGTGGGGAGACCCAGTACTTC; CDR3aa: CASSHPAGGGETQYF
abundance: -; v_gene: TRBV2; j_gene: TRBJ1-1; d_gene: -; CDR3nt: TGTGCCAGCAATTACAGGGTACCAAACACTGAAGCTTTCTTT; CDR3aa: CASNYRVPNTEAFF
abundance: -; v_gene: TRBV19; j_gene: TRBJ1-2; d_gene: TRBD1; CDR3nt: TGTGCCAGTAGAGACAGGGGGCCCCATGGCTACACCTTC; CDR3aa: CASRDRGPHGYTF